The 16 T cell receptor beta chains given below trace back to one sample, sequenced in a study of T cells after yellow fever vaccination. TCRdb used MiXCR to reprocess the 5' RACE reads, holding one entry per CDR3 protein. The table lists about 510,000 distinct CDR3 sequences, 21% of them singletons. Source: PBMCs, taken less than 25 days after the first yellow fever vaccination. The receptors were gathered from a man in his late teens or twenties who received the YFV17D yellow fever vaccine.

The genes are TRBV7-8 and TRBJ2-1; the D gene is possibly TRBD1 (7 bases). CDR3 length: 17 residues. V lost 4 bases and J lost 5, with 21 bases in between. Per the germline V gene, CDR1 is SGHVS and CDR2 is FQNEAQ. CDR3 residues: CASSSLFAGGPNNEQFF. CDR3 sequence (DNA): TGTGCCAGCAGCTCGCTCTTTGCAGGGGGGCCTAACAATGAGCAGTTCTTC.

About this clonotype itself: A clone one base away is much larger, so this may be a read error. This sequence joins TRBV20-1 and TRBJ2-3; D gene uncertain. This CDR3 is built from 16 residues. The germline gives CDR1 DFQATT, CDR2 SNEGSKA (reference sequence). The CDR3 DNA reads TGCTGTGCTAGAGATGTCGGGCATCTCAGCACAGATACGCAGTATTTT. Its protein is CCARDVGHLSTDTQYF.

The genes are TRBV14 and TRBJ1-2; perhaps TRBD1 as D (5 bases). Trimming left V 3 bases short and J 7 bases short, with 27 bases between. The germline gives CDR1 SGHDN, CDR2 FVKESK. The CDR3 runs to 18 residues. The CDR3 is CASSHGLVGQGNFAGYTF. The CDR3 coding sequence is TGTGCCAGCAGCCACGGATTGGTCGGCCAGGGTAACTTTGCTGGCTACACCTTC. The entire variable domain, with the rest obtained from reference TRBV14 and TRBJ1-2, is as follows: EAGVTQFPSHSVIEKGQTVTLRCDPISGHDNLYWYRRVMGKEIKFLLHFVKESKQDESGMPNNRFLAERTGGTYSTLKVQPAELEDSGVYFCASSHGLVGQGNFAGYTFGSGTRLTVV.

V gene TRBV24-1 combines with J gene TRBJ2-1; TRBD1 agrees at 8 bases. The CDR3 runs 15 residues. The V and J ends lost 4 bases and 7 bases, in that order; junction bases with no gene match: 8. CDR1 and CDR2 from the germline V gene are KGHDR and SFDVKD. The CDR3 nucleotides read TGTGCCACCAGTGAAAATTCGGACAGGGAAAATGAGCAGTTCTTC. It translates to CATSENSDRENEQFF.

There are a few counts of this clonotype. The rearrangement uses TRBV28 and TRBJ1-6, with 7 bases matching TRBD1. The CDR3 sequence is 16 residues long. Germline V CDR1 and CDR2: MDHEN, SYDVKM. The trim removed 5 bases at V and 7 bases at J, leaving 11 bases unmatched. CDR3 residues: CASSIGTAGLNSPLHF. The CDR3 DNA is TGTGCCAGCAGTATCGGGACAGCAGGACTCAATTCACCCCTCCACTTT.

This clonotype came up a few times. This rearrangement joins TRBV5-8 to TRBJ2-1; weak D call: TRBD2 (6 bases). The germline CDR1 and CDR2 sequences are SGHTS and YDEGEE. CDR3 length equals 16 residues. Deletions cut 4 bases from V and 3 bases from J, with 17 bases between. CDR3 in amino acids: CASSPGLPPYYNEQFF. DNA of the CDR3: TGTGCCAGCAGCCCGGGACTTCCGCCTTACTACAATGAGCAGTTCTTC.

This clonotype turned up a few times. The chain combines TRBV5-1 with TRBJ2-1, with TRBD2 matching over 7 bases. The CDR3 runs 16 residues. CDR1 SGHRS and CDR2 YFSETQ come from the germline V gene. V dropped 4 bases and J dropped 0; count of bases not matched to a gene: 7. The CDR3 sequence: CASSPLAESSYNEQFF. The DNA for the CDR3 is TGCGCCAGCAGCCCTCTAGCGGAAAGCTCCTACAATGAGCAGTTCTTC.

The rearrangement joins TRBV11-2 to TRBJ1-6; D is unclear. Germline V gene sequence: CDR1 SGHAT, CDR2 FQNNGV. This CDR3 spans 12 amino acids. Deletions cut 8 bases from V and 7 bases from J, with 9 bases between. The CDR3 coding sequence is TGTGCCAGCCGAAGGGTGAATTCACCCCTCCACTTT. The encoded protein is CASRRVNSPLHF.

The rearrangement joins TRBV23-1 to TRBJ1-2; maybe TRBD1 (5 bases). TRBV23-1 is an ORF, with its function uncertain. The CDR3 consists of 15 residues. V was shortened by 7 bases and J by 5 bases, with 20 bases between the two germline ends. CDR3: CASIRRGSHPYGYTF. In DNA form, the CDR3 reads TGCGCCAGCATAAGGCGGGGCAGCCACCCATATGGCTACACCTTC.

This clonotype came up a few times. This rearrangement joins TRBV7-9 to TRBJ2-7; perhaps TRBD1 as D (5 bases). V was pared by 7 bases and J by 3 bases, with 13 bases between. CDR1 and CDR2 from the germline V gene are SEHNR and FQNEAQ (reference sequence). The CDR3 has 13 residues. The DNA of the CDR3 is TGTGCCAGCACCAGCTTCAGGGACTACGAGCAGTACTTC. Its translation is CASTSFRDYEQYF.

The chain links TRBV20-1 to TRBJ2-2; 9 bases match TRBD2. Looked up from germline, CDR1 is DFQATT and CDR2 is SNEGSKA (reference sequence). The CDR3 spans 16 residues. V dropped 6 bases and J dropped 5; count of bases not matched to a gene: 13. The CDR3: CSAVPDSSGGTGELFF. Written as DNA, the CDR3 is TGCAGTGCAGTCCCTGATTCCAGCGGGGGGACCGGGGAGCTGTTTTTT.

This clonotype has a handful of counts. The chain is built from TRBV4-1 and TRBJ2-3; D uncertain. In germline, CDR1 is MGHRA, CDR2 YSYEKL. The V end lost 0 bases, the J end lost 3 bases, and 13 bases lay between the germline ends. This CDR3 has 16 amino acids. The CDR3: CASSQEGILYTDTQYF. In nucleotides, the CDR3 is TGCGCCAGCAGCCAAGAGGGAATATTATATACAGATACGCAGTATTTT.

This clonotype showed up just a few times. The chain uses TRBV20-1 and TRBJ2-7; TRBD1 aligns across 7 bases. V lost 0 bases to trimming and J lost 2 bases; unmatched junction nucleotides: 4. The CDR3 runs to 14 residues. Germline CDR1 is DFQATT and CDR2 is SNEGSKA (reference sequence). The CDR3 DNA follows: TGCAGTGCTAGAGATCGGACAGGACCCTACGAGCAGTACTTC. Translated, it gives CSARDRTGPYEQYF.

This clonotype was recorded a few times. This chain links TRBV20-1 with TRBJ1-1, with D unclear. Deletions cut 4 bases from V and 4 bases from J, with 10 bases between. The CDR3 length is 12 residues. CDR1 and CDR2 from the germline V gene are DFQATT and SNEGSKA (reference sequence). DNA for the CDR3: TGCAGTGCTAAAACGGGTGGCACTGAAGCTTTCTTT. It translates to CSAKTGGTEAFF.

The CDR3 spells CASSLLSEGAPYEQYF. In nucleotides, the CDR3 is TGCGCCAGCAGCCTTCTATCGGAGGGGGCGCCCTACGAGCAGTACTTC. This chain joins TRBV4-1 and TRBJ2-7, with D perhaps matching TRBD1 (7 bases). V was clipped by 4 bases and J by 2 bases, with 18 bases between them. Germline loops: CDR1 MGHRA, CDR2 YSYEKL. The CDR3 has 16 residues.

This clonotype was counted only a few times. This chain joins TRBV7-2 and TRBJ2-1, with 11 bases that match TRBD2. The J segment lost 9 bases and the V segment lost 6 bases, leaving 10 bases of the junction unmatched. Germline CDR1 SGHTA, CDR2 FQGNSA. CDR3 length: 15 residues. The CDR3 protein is CASSFNSGGGGEQFF. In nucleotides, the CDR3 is TGTGCCAGCAGTTTCAATAGCGGGGGGGGCGGTGAGCAGTTCTTC.